This entry features one T cell receptor (beta chain) sequence. The sample is drawn from a study of T cell responses to AZD1222 COVID-19 vaccine. Germline values: CDR1 MNHEY, CDR2 SVGEGT. This CDR3 comprises 14 residues. V lost 0 bases to trimming and J lost 0 bases, with 6 bases between them. The assay was immunoSEQ multiplex PCR, and TCRdb's table has in-frame clones only and misses some. This table holds some 110,000 clones, around 83% found once. The input for sequencing was peripheral blood, taken 28 days after the second AZD1222 dose. This chain links TRBV6-2 or TRBV6-3 with TRBJ2-7; D is unresolved. The receptor comes from an adult who received the AZD1222 COVID-19 vaccine. CDR3 residues: CASSYSATSYEQYF. In DNA, the CDR3 is TGTGCCAGCAGTTACTCAGCTACCTCCTACGAGCAGTACTTC.